This T cell receptor beta chain was sequenced during a study of T cell changes during pregnancy in multiple sclerosis. The assay was immunoSEQ multiplex PCR, and TCRdb's table has in-frame clones only and misses some. The sample has 30,000 to 35,000 clones, about nine tenths seen once. Germline CDR1 is MGHRA and CDR2 is YSYEKL. Trimming removed 1 base from V and 4 bases from J; junction bases left unmatched: 12. The CDR3 is 18 residues long. This sequence joins TRBV4-1 and TRBJ2-7; TRBD2 aligns across 11 bases. The input for sequencing was CD8+ T cells from peripheral blood mononuclear cells, taken before pregnancy. The sequence was obtained from a female donor with multiple sclerosis, enrolled in a pregnancy study. CDR3 in DNA: TGCGCCAGCAGCCAAGCCGAGGCTAGCGGGGGGCCCGAGTACGAGCAGTACTTC. Protein sequence: CASSQAEASGGPEYEQYF.